This is a list of T cell receptor beta chains from one sample in a study of HIV-infected patients and healthy controls. TCRdb passed the 5' RACE reads through MiXCR, listing each CDR3 protein once. The table records tens of thousands of distinct CDR3 sequences, roughly 21% of them present only once. The sample was CD4+ T cells from blood. All receptors derive from a human donor in good health. Both conserved end residues are part of each CDR3. A D gene is named only where the DNA matches it firmly. Clone size is stated in some rows and not others, as once, few, many or a class when expanded.

.	.	TRBJ2-4	TRBV7-9	CASSATETANIQYF	TGTGCCAGCAGCGCGACCGAGACAGCAAACATTCAGTACTTC
TRBD2	few	TRBJ2-7	TRBV4-1	CASSQDIVRPMGGEQYF	TGCGCCAGCAGCCAAGACATTGTCAGGCCAATGGGGGGGGAGCAGTACTTC
.	few	TRBJ1-5	TRBV7-2	CASSLGQTSNQPQHF	TGTGCCAGCAGCTTAGGGCAGACTAGCAATCAGCCCCAGCATTTT
.	.	TRBJ2-7	TRBV4-1	CASSQDRDLYEQYF	TGCGCCAGCAGCCAAGATCGGGACCTCTACGAGCAGTACTTC
.	.	TRBJ2-3	TRBV12-3/TRBV12-4	CASSSQGFRTDTQYF	TGTGCCAGCAGTAGTCAGGGGTTTCGTACGGATACGCAGTATTTT
.	.	TRBJ2-3	TRBV5-1	CASSSLGSTDTQYF	TGCGCCAGCAGCTCACTAGGGAGCACAGATACGCAGTATTTT
.	few	TRBJ2-7	TRBV18	CASDLTGQGGHEQYF	TGTGCCAGCGATCTTACAGGCCAGGGCGGCCACGAGCAGTACTTC
TRBD1	.	TRBJ1-1	TRBV19	CASSPRGPTEAFF	TGTGCCAGTAGTCCCAGGGGGCCCACTGAAGCTTTCTTT
.	.	TRBJ2-4	TRBV27	CASSPSPGRAKNIQYF	TGTGCCAGCAGTCCCTCCCCGGGGAGGGCCAAAAACATTCAGTACTTC
TRBD1	.	TRBJ1-1	TRBV27	CASSPPRQGSNTEAFF	TGTGCCAGCAGTCCCCCCAGACAGGGGTCGAACACTGAAGCTTTCTTT
.	many	TRBJ2-1	TRBV30	CAWSVGGGATYNEQFF	TGTGCCTGGAGTGTAGGTGGAGGGGCGACCTACAATGAGCAGTTCTTC
TRBD1	many	TRBJ2-7	TRBV4-1	CASSRDRQTSSYEQYF	TGCGCCAGCAGCAGGGACAGACAAACGAGCTCCTACGAGCAGTACTTC
.	.	TRBJ1-1	TRBV29-1	CSVQGTHTEAFF	TGCAGCGTGCAGGGGACTCACACTGAAGCTTTCTTT
.	many	TRBJ2-5	TRBV20-1	CSARGVRQETQYF	TGCAGTGCTAGAGGGGTCCGTCAAGAGACCCAGTACTTC
.	few	TRBJ1-1	TRBV3-1	CASSQLINTEAFF	TGTGCCAGCAGCCAACTCATAAACACTGAAGCTTTCTTT
.	.	TRBJ1-4	TRBV29-1	CSVVSANEKLFF	TGCAGCGTTGTATCGGCGAATGAAAAACTGTTTTTT
.	few	TRBJ2-6	TRBV12-5	CASGYTGTLRSGANVLTF	TGTGCTAGTGGATATACCGGGACACTACGCTCTGGGGCCAACGTCCTGACTTTC
.	many	TRBJ1-5	TRBV7-2	CASSLDGGHQPQHF	TGTGCCAGCAGCTTAGACGGGGGGCATCAGCCCCAGCATTTT
.	.	TRBJ1-2	TRBV7-9	CASSLGPGPYYGYTF	TGTGCCAGCAGCCTGGGCCCCGGGCCCTACTATGGCTACACCTTC
TRBD2	few	TRBJ2-4	TRBV14	CASSQGRPLAGGGVSKNIQYF	TGTGCCAGCAGCCAAGGACGTCCACTAGCGGGCGGAGGAGTGTCCAAAAACATTCAGTACTTC
TRBD1	.	TRBJ1-5	TRBV20-1	CSAAPTGGEGQPQHF	TGCAGTGCGGCGCCCACAGGGGGAGAGGGCCAGCCCCAGCATTTT
.	medium-sized	TRBJ2-3	TRBV7-9	CASSFGGGTDTQYF	TGTGCCAGCAGCTTCGGTGGAGGCACAGATACGCAGTATTTT
.	few	TRBJ1-1	TRBV12-3/TRBV12-4	CASSLLDRTEAFF	TGTGCCAGCAGTTTGTTAGACAGGACTGAAGCTTTCTTT
.	many	TRBJ2-7	TRBV6-1	CASGPLTYEQYF	TGTGCCAGCGGCCCTCTGACCTACGAGCAGTACTTC
TRBD2	few	TRBJ2-7	TRBV2	CASSLSGRASYEQYF	TGTGCCAGCAGCCTTAGCGGGAGGGCCTCCTACGAGCAGTACTTC
.	.	TRBJ2-3	TRBV7-2	CASSLTGTTDTQYF	TGTGCCAGCAGCTTAACGGGAACGACGGATACGCAGTATTTT
TRBD2	few	TRBJ2-1	TRBV19	CASSIALAGGLGQFF	TGTGCCAGTAGTATAGCCCTAGCGGGAGGGCTTGGGCAGTTCTTC
.	many	TRBJ2-3	TRBV6-6	CASGEGWSTDTQYF	TGTGCCAGCGGAGAGGGGTGGAGCACAGATACGCAGTATTTT
.	many	TRBJ1-2	TRBV11-2	CASSPPERPNYGYTF	TGTGCCAGCAGCCCCCCCGAGAGACCTAACTATGGCTACACCTTC
TRBD1	many	TRBJ2-5	TRBV27	CASRRTGQQETQYF	TGTGCCAGCAGGAGGACAGGTCAGCAAGAGACCCAGTACTTC
.	.	TRBJ2-1	TRBV10-3	CAISEIDQEQFF	TGTGCCATCAGTGAGATTGATCAGGAGCAGTTCTTC
.	many	TRBJ1-5	TRBV6-1	CASSEVGQPQHF	TGTGCCAGCAGTGAAGTCGGTCAGCCCCAGCATTTT
TRBD1	many	TRBJ2-1	TRBV5-1	CASSPKEGQGYNEQFF	TGCGCCAGCAGCCCGAAAGAAGGACAGGGGTACAATGAGCAGTTCTTC
.	.	TRBJ1-4	TRBV20-1	CSASQGGGSNEKLFF	TGCAGTGCTAGCCAAGGCGGGGGATCTAATGAAAAACTGTTTTTT
.	.	TRBJ1-4	TRBV7-6	CASSLVRDANEKLFF	TGTGCCAGCAGCTTAGTTCGCGACGCAAATGAAAAACTGTTTTTT
.	few	TRBJ1-5	TRBV3-1	CASSQAVLQGGQPQHF	TGTGCCAGCAGCCAAGCGGTTTTGCAGGGCGGGCAGCCCCAGCATTTT
TRBD2	.	TRBJ2-3	TRBV20-1	CSVASGYTDTQYF	TGCAGTGTGGCTAGCGGTTACACAGATACGCAGTATTTT
TRBD2	few	TRBJ2-5	TRBV27	CASSWTSGTEETQYF	TGTGCCAGCAGTTGGACTAGCGGGACAGAAGAGACCCAGTACTTC
TRBD1	.	TRBJ1-6	TRBV6-5	CASEAGGGYNSPLHF	TGTGCCAGCGAAGCAGGGGGTGGCTATAATTCACCCCTCCACTTT
.	.	TRBJ1-1	TRBV20-1	CSARGPGGADTEAFF	TGCAGTGCTAGAGGTCCGGGGGGCGCGGACACTGAAGCTTTCTTT
.	.	TRBJ1-2	TRBV4-2	CASSQDLVSGYGYTF	TGTGCCAGCAGCCAAGATCTCGTAAGCGGCTATGGCTACACCTTC
.	many	TRBJ2-7	TRBV4-2	CASSQEGSPSSYEQYF	TGTGCCAGCAGCCAAGAAGGGTCCCCCAGCTCCTACGAGCAGTACTTC
.	few	TRBJ1-2	TRBV29-1	CSVEDAGYTF	TGCAGCGTTGAAGATGCGGGCTACACCTTC
.	few	TRBJ1-5	TRBV19	CASITNAGSFNQPQHF	TGTGCCAGTATAACCAATGCGGGGAGCTTCAATCAGCCCCAGCATTTT
TRBD1	many	TRBJ1-5	TRBV19	CASRGTDRNQPQHF	TGTGCCAGTCGTGGGACGGACAGGAATCAGCCCCAGCATTTT
.	few	TRBJ2-5	TRBV5-1	CASSHDTGPQETQYF	TGCGCCAGCAGCCATGATACCGGGCCGCAAGAGACCCAGTACTTC
TRBD2	.	TRBJ2-1	TRBV7-3	CASSPNGRALNEQFF	TGTGCCAGCAGCCCCAACGGGAGGGCCCTGAATGAGCAGTTCTTC
TRBD1	many	TRBJ2-3	TRBV9	CASSPGQGRADTQYF	TGTGCCAGCAGCCCGGGACAGGGGAGGGCAGATACGCAGTATTTT
.	.	TRBJ1-4	TRBV25-1	CASSEAKRIREKLFF	TGTGCCAGCAGTGAGGCCAAGCGTATACGGGAAAAACTGTTTTTT
.	many	TRBJ1-4	TRBV6-6	CASRMGGEKLFF	TGTGCCAGCAGAATGGGTGGTGAAAAACTGTTTTTT
TRBD2	many	TRBJ2-7	TRBV7-6	CASSPGESGRSHEQYF	TGTGCCAGCAGCCCCGGGGAGAGCGGGAGGTCCCACGAGCAGTACTTC
.	few	TRBJ1-1	TRBV18	CASSPRAASEAFF	TGTGCCAGCTCACCACGAGCAGCATCTGAAGCTTTCTTT
TRBD1	.	TRBJ2-3	TRBV19	CASSFGQGGDTQYF	TGTGCCAGTAGTTTCGGACAGGGGGGAGATACGCAGTATTTT
TRBD2	many	TRBJ2-7	TRBV10-3	CAISGTSDEQYF	TGTGCCATCAGTGGGACTAGCGACGAGCAGTACTTC
.	many	TRBJ2-3	TRBV15	CATSSRTTSTDTQYF	TGTGCCACCAGCTCTCGGACGACTAGCACAGATACGCAGTATTTT
TRBD1	few	TRBJ1-4	TRBV6-6	CASSTRQGVNEKLFF	TGTGCCAGCAGCACCCGACAGGGCGTTAATGAAAAACTGTTTTTT
TRBD1	.	TRBJ2-7	TRBV10-3	CAISEMDRGWYEQYF	TGTGCCATCAGTGAGATGGACAGGGGGTGGTACGAGCAGTACTTC
TRBD1	many	TRBJ2-5	TRBV5-6	CASSPDRGIQETQYF	TGTGCCAGCAGCCCCGACAGGGGGATACAAGAGACCCAGTACTTC
.	few	TRBJ1-2	TRBV5-1	CASSPGPAGGGYTF	TGCGCCAGCAGCCCGGGTCCCGCCGGGGGTGGCTACACCTTC